This entry describes one TCR beta chain. The antigen remains undetermined. Per germline, CDR1 SGHRS and CDR2 YFSETQ. Between the trimmed V and J ends, which lost 4 bases and 5 bases, there was a span of 15 bases. The CDR3 spans 15 residues. Repertoires were generated with immunoSEQ multiplex PCR, while TCRdb's copy carries only in-frame clones and drops some. The data contain more than 2,000,000 clones, over 85% of them singletons. This sample is part of a study of shared clonotypes between healthy human individuals. Study-wide results and caveats: Non-shared clonotypes displayed generation probabilities falling below those of clonotypes present in all four donors. Naive subsets usually exceeded memory subsets in estimated richness.

The V and J genes are TRBV5-1 and TRBJ1-4; D remains ambiguous. This receptor was taken from a man between 18 and 29 years old in good health. Some clones in this sample may be carry-over from other donors' samples. The sequenced sample was naive CD4+ T cells from PBMCs. Documented subset: CD45RA+ positively selected. The CDR3 is CASSVSASANEKLFF. CDR3 nucleotide sequence: TGCGCCAGCAGCGTGTCCGCCAGCGCAAATGAAAAACTGTTTTTT.